The clone carrying this TCR beta chain was seen only a few times. Its target is unknown. The V end lost 2 bases, the J end lost 9 bases, and 11 bases lay between the germline ends. CDR3 length: 13 residues. Germline-derived CDR1 and CDR2 are KGHSH and LQKENI. These data come from a study of cytomegalovirus exposure and HLA in healthy donors. Study-level results: Overall, around 150 TCR beta chains were annotated as cytomegalovirus-associated.

Profiling relied on immunoSEQ multiplex PCR, and the TCRdb table lists in-frame clones only, not all of them. Of under 100,000 clones in the sample, 95% to 98% are singletons; the top ten hold 0.78%. This receptor was obtained from a man aged 18 to 30 in good health and CMV-seronegative. The V and J genes are TRBV18 and TRBJ2-1; maybe TRBD2 (5 bases). What was sequenced was PBMCs. Here the CDR3 DNA reads TGTGCCAGCTCACCAGCGGTAGCGCCTGAGCAGTTCTTC. Protein sequence: CASSPAVAPEQFF. Using reference TRBV18 and TRBJ2-1 for the parts outside the CDR3, the full variable domain is NAGVMQNPRHLVRRRGQEARLRCSPMKGHSHVYWYRQLPEEGLKFMVYLQKENIIDESGMPKERFSAEFPKEGPSILRIQQVVRGDSAAYFCASSPAVAPEQFFGPGTRLTVL.